This entry concerns a single T cell receptor beta chain. These data originate in a study of technical replicates of blood from a handful of donors. V was clipped by 3 bases and J by 6 bases; unmatched bases: 10. CDR3 size: 15 residues. Germline V gives CDR1 MNHEY, CDR2 SVGAGI. The assay was immunoSEQ multiplex PCR, and TCRdb's table has in-frame clones only and misses some. Of about 74,000 clones in the sample, approximately 95% were seen once. This TCR came from a human donor in good health. Sequenced input: T cells isolated from PBMCs. This chain links TRBV6-5 with TRBJ1-1; 7 positions agree with TRBD1. CDR3: CASSYWRQGLPEAFF. The CDR3 coding sequence is TGTGCCAGCAGTTATTGGAGACAGGGTCTGCCTGAAGCTTTCTTT.